The clone carrying this T cell receptor (beta chain) was recorded once. Data came from immunoSEQ multiplex PCR; TCRdb stores just in-frame clones and leaves some out. The sample has about 67,000 clones, around 90% seen once. The sample originates from a study of T cells after somatic rescue of genetic block. The V segment lost 7 bases and the J segment 3 bases; nucleotides outside the gene matches: 6. This CDR3 contains 14 residues. Germline V gene lookup returns CDR1 KGHSH and CDR2 LQKENI. The sequence was obtained from a man aged 35 to 55. Sequencing was done on a sample of peripheral blood mononuclear cells (PBMCs). The gene calls are TRBV18 and TRBJ1-2, with 9 bases fitting TRBD1. The CDR3 sequence: CASLGQGEDYGYTF. CDR3 coding DNA: TGTGCCAGCTTGGGACAGGGAGAGGACTATGGCTACACCTTC.